This TCR beta chain was retrieved from a study of regulatory T cells in long-lasting Graves disease. Study-level findings and limits: Accuracy may have been reduced by the small sample size.

Arm-PCR of CDR3 regions and iRepertoire HTBI primers were the basis on which TCR beta libraries were built. Using its own MiXCR run on the multiplex PCR reads, TCRdb lists one record per CDR3 protein. The sample lists 620,000 or so distinct CDR3 sequences; around 17% were seen once. This clonotype was picked up a small number of times. What it binds is unknown. J lost 1 base, V lost 4 bases, and 9 bases had no gene match. This CDR3 has 16 residues. Germline V gene lookup returns CDR1 ENHRY and CDR2 SYGVKD. As for time point: newly diagnosed GD, antithyroid drugs for less than 3 months. Following extraction of RNA from PBMCs, that RNA was used to make the TCR library. Each of the patients was recruited from an endocrinology department situated in Xi'an, China. This same sample was also taken into another study, of T cells in Graves' hyperthyroidism and ophthalmopathy. That work adds: Disease duration under 2 months; hyperthyroidism patients were aged 18 to 65. Blood also showed most of the thyroid clonotypes that were expanded above 0.001.

Here the sequenced sample was peripheral blood mononuclear cells (PBMCs), taken at new diagnosis, from a patient treated with antithyroid drugs. This TCR was sampled from a woman aged 25-40 years with Graves disease. This chain joins TRBV10-3 and TRBJ1-2; TRBD1 agrees at 7 bases. CDR3: CAISGGGRTGNYGYTF. In DNA, the CDR3 is TGTGCCATCAGTGGGGGGGGCAGGACAGGTAACTATGGCTACACCTTC.